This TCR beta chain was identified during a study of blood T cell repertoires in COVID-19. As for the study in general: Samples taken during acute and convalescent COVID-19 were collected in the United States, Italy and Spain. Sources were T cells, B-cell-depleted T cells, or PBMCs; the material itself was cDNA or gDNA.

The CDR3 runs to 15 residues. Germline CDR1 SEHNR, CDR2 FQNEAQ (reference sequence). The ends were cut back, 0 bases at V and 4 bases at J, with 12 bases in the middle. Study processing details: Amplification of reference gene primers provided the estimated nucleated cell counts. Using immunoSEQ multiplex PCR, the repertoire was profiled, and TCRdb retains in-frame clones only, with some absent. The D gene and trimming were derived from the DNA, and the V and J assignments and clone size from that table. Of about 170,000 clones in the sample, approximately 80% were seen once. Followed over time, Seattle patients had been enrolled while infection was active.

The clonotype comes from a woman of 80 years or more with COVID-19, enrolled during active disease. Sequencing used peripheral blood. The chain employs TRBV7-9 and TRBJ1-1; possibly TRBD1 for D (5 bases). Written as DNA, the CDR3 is TGTGCCAGCAGCTTAGCTGGGGGGGTCGGCACTGAAGCTTTCTTT. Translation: CASSLAGGVGTEAFF.